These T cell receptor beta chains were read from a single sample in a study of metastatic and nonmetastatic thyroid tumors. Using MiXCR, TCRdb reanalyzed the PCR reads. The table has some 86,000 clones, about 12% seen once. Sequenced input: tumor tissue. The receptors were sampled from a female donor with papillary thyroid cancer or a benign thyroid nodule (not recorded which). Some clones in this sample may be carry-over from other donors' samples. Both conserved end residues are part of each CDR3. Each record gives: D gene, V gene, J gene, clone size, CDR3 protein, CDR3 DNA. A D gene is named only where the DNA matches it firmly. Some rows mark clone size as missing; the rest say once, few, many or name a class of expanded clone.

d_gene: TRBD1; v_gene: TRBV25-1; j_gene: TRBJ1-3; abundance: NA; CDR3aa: CASSEGIYGTGAPGNTIYF; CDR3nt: TGTGCCAGCAGTGAAGGAATCTATGGGACAGGGGCTCCTGGAAACACCATATATTTT
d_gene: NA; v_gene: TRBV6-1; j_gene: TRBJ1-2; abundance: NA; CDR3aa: CASKPPRDYGYTF; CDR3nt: TGTGCCAGCAAACCCCCCAGGGACTATGGCTACACCTTC
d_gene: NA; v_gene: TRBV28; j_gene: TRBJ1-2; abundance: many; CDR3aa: CAIKTGGGLTNGYTF; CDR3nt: TGTGCCATCAAGACCGGAGGCGGGTTAACTAATGGCTACACCTTC
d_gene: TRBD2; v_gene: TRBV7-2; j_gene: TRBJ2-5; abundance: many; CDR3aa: CASSQTETSDPRETQYF; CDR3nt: TGTGCCAGCAGCCAAACGGAGACTAGCGACCCTCGAGAGACCCAGTACTTC
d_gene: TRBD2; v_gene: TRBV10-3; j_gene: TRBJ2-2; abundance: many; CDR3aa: CAINPHGGGDTGELFF; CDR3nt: TGTGCCATCAACCCCCATGGGGGGGGGGACACCGGGGAGCTGTTTTTT
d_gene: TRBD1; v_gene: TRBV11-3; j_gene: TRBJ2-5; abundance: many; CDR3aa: CASSNRQGKETQYF; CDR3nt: TGTGCCAGCAGCAATAGACAGGGTAAAGAGACCCAGTACTTC
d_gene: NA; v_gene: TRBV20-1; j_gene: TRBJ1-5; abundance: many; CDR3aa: CSASPSIF; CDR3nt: NA
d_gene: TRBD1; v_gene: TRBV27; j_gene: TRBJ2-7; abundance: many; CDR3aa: CASTTGGGGEQYF; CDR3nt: TGTGCCAGCACGACAGGGGGCGGGGGCGAGCAGTACTTC
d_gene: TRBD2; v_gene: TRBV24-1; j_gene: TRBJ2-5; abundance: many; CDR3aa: CATSDLHGTSVGGTQYF; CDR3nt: TGTGCCACCAGTGATTTGCATGGGACTAGCGTGGGCGGGACCCAGTACTTC
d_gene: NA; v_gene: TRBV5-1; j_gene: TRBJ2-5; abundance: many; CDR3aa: CASQGGQPRQETQYF; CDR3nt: TGCGCCAGCCAGGGGGGACAGCCTAGACAAGAGACCCAGTACTTC
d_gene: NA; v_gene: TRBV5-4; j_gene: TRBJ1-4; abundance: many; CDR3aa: CASSPSGATNEKLFF; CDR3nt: TGTGCCAGCAGCCCGTCAGGTGCAACTAATGAAAAACTGTTTTTT
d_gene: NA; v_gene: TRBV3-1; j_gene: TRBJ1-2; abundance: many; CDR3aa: CASSFSPLGYTF; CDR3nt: TGTGCCAGCAGCTTCTCTCCACTCGGCTACACCTTC
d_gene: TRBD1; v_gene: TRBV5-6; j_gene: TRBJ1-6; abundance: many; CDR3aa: CASSSPGQGTNSPLHF; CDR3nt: TGTGCCAGCAGTTCCCCGGGACAGGGGACTAATTCACCCCTCCACTTT
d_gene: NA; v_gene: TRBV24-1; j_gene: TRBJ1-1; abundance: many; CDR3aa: CATSDSGVPTFF; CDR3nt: TGTGCCACCAGTGACTCAGGGGTGCCGACTTTCTTT
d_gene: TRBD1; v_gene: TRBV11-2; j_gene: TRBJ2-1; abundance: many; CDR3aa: CASSFQTGTGAYDEQFF; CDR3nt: TGTGCCAGCAGCTTCCAGACCGGGACAGGGGCGTACGATGAGCAGTTCTTC
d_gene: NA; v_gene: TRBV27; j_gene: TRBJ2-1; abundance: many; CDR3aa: CASTLSGTYNEQFF; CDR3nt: TGTGCCAGCACCCTGTCTGGAACCTACAATGAGCAGTTCTTC
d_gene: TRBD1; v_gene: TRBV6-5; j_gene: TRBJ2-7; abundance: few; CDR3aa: CASSYGQGASYEQYF; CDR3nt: TGTGCCAGCAGTTACGGACAGGGGGCCTCCTACGAGCAGTACTTC
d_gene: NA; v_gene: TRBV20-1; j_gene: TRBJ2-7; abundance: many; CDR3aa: CSVLSGHSYEQYF; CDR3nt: TGCAGTGTACTTTCGGGACATTCCTACGAGCAGTACTTC
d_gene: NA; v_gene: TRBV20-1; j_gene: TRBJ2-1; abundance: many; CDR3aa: CSAIGKGPIDYNEQFF; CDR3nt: TGCAGTGCTATTGGGAAGGGCCCGATCGACTACAATGAGCAGTTCTTC
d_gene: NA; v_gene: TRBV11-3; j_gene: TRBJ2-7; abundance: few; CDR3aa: CASSFGSTYEQYF; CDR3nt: TGTGCCAGCAGCTTCGGGTCCACCTACGAGCAGTACTTC
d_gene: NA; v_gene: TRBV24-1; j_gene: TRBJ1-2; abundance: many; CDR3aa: CATSDSALGGYYDYTF; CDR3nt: TGTGCCACCAGTGATTCGGCCCTCGGGGGCTACTATGACTACACCTTC
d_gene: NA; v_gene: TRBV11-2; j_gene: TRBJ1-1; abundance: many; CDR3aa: CASSFAGPRNTEAFF; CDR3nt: TGTGCCAGCAGCTTCGCCGGACCGAGGAACACTGAAGCTTTCTTT
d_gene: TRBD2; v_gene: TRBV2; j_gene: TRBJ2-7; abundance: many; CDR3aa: CASRGLAGLEQYF; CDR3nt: TGTGCCAGCCGAGGGCTAGCGGGGTTGGAGCAGTACTTC
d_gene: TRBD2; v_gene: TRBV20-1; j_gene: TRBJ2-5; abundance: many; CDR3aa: CSTYGASGTQETQYF; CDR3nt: TGCAGTACCTACGGGGCTAGCGGGACCCAAGAGACCCAGTACTTC
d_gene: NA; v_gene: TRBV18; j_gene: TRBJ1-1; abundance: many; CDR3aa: CASSPSWDTIGKAFF; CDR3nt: TGTGCCAGCTCACCATCCTGGGACACAATCGGGAAAGCTTTCTTT
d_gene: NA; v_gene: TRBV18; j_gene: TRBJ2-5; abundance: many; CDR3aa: CASSPSQGPAGETQYF; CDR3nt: TGTGCCAGCTCACCTAGTCAGGGCCCCGCCGGGGAGACCCAGTACTTC
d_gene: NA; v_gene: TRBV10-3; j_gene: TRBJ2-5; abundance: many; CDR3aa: CATAGPQETQYF; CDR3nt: TGTGCCACCGCCGGGCCACAAGAGACCCAGTACTTC
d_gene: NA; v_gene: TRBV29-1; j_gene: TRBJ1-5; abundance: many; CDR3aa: CSATGPNQPQHF; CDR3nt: TGCAGCGCGACCGGCCCCAATCAGCCCCAGCATTTT
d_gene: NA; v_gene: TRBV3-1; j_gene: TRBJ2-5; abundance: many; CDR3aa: CASSQRFPEETQYF; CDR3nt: TGTGCCAGCAGCCAGAGGTTCCCAGAAGAGACCCAGTACTTC
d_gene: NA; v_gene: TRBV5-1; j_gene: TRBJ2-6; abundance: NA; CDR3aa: CASSLSLSGANVLTF; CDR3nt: TGCGCCAGCAGCTTGTCCCTCTCTGGGGCCAACGTCCTGACTTTC
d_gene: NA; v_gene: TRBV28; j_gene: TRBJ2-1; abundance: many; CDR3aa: CASSSGRYNEQFF; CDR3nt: TGTGCCAGCAGTTCCGGACGGTACAATGAGCAGTTCTTC
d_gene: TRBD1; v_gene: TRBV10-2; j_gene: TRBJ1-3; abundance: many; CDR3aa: CASSRDRGRGNTIYF; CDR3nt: TGCGCCAGCAGCCGGGACAGGGGGCGCGGAAACACCATATATTTT
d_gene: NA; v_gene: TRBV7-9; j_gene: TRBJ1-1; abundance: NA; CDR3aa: CASSVGHLNTEAFF; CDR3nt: TGTGCCAGCAGCGTGGGACATCTGAATACTGAAGCTTTCTTT
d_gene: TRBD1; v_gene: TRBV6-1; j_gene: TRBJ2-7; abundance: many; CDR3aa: CASSEGTGPLEQYF; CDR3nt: TGTGCCAGCAGTGAAGGGACAGGGCCCCTCGAGCAGTACTTC
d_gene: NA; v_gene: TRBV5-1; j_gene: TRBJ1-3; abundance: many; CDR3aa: CASSLVGAAAGNTIYF; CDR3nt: TGCGCCAGCAGCTTGGTGGGGGCTGCGGCTGGAAACACCATATATTTT
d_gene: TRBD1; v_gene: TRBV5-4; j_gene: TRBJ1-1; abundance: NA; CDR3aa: CASSPRTGSVTSEAFF; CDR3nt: TGTGCCAGCAGCCCTAGGACAGGTTCGGTCACTTCTGAAGCTTTCTTT
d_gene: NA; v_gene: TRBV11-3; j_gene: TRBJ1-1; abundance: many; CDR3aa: CASSLESGNTEAFF; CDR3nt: TGTGCCAGCAGCTTAGAGTCAGGGAACACTGAAGCTTTCTTT
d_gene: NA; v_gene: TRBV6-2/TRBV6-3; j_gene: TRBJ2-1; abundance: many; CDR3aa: CASSSLRTNFF; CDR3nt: TGTGCCAGCAGTAGCCTCAGGACCAACTTCTTC
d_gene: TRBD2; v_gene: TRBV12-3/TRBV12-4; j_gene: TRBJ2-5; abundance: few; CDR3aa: CASSGTTGRSGTQGTQYF; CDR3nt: TGTGCCAGCAGTGGGACTACGGGTCGGAGCGGCACCCAAGGGACCCAGTACTTC
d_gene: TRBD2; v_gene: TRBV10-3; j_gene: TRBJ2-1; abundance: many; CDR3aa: CAISDPGLAGYNEQFF; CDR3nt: TGTGCCATCAGTGATCCGGGACTAGCGGGATACAATGAGCAGTTCTTC
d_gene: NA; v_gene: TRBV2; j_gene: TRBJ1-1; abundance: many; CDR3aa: CASSPVRGFDTEAFF; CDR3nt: TGTGCCAGCTCCCCAGTCAGGGGATTTGACACTGAAGCTTTCTTT
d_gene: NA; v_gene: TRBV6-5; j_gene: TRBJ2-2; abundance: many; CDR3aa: CASSYSSGVPGELFF; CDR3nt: TGTGCCAGCAGTTACTCATCAGGGGTCCCCGGGGAGCTGTTTTTT
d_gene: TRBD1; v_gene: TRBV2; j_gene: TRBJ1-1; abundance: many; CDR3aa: CASRGTGGVEAFF; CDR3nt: TGTGCCAGCAGAGGGACAGGGGGCGTTGAAGCTTTCTTT
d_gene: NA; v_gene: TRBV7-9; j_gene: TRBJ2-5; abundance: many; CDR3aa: CASSLAAPQETQYF; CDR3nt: TGTGCCAGCAGCTTAGCGGCCCCACAAGAGACCCAGTACTTC
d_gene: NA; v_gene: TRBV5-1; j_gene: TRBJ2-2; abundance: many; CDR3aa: CASSSVMGTGELFF; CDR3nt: TGCGCCAGCAGCTCGGTCATGGGCACCGGGGAGCTGTTTTTT
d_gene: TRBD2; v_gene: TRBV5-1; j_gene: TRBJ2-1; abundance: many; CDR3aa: CASSLDGPLAGGNEQFF; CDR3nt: TGCGCCAGCAGCTTGGACGGTCCCCTAGCGGGAGGCAATGAGCAGTTCTTC
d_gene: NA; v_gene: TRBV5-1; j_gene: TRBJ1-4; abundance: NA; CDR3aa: CASSLGRQWTTQKLFF; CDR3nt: TGCGCCAGCAGCTTGGGGAGACAGTGGACGACGCAAAAACTGTTTTTT
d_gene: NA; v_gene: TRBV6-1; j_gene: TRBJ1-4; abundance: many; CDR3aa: CASSLKGEKLFF; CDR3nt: TGTGCCAGCAGCCTCAAAGGGGAAAAACTGTTTTTT
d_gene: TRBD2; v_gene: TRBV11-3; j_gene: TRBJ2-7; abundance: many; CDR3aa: CASSPIQREGRYEQYF; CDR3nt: TGTGCCAGCAGCCCAATACAGCGGGAGGGCCGCTACGAGCAGTACTTC
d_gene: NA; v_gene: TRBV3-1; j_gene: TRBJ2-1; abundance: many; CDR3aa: CASSLGGGVDF; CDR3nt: TGTGCCAGCAGCCTTGGAGGAGGTGTAGACTTC
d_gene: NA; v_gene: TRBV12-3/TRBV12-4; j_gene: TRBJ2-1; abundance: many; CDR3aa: CASNWAGANYNEQFF; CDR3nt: TGTGCCAGCAATTGGGCAGGGGCGAACTACAATGAGCAGTTCTTC
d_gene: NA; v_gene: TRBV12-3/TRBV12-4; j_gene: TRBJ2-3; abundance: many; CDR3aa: CASSLVGAQYF; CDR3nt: TGTGCCAGCAGTTTAGTAGGGGCGCAGTATTTT
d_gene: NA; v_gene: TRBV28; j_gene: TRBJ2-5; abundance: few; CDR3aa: CASRVGGVETQYF; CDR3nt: TGTGCCAGCAGAGTAGGGGGAGTAGAGACCCAGTACTTC
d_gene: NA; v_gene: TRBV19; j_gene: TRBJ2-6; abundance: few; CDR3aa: CASSIAGTGANVLTF; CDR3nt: TGTGCCAGTAGTATCGCCGGGACTGGGGCCAACGTCCTGACTTTC